A single sample gave rise to the 11 T cell receptor beta chains below, sequenced in a study of T-cell reconstitution after alpha-beta-depleted transplantation in children. Unique molecular identifiers were used to barcode this TCRbeta library. TCRdb re-called the PCR reads through MiXCR, storing one row per CDR3 protein. The data contain around 800,000 distinct CDR3 sequences, about 15% of them singletons. The sample in question was PBMCs, mostly from graft donor cells, obtained 360 days after TCRalphabeta/CD19-depleted stem cell transplant. Receptor source: a male patient between 5 and 17 years old who had a stem cell transplant for acute lymphoblastic leukemia, so the T cells may come from the graft donor.

This clonotype appeared a few times. This chain connects TRBV7-9 to TRBJ2-7; 11 bases line up with TRBD1. There are 17 residues in the CDR3. CDR1 and CDR2 (germline): SEHNR, FQNEAQ (reference sequence). Trimming at V came to 5 bases and at J to 0 bases, leaving 9 bases not matched to a gene. CDR3 protein: CASSAPYGTGGSYEQYF. In nucleotides, the CDR3 is TGTGCCAGCAGCGCTCCTTATGGGACAGGGGGCTCCTACGAGCAGTACTTC.

This clonotype was counted many times. The chain uses TRBV12-3 or TRBV12-4 and TRBJ2-1; TRBD2 matches 8 bases. The CDR3 is 14 amino acids. The J segment lost 5 bases and the V segment lost 3 bases, leaving 3 bases of the junction unmatched. DNA of the CDR3: TGTGCCAGCAGTTTCGTACTAGCGGACAATGAGCAGTTCTTC. As protein: CASSFVLADNEQFF.

At least ten counts were recorded for this clonotype. This chain links TRBV29-1 with TRBJ1-5; D remains unclear. This CDR3 region has 12 residues. The germline CDR1 and CDR2 sequences are SQVTM and ANQGSEA. V was cut by 1 base and J by 7 bases, with 8 bases left in between. DNA for the CDR3: TGCAGCGTTGAAGGCTCGGGACAGCCCCAGCATTTT. This gives the protein CSVEGSGQPQHF.

This clonotype was seen more than once but under ten times. The rearrangement uses TRBV4-1 and TRBJ1-1, with TRBD1 matching 7 bases. In germline, CDR1 is MGHRA, CDR2 YSYEKL. V was pared by 2 bases and J by 1 base, with 10 bases of the junction left unmatched. CDR3 length: 17 residues. The CDR3 reads CASSQRPFRDRNTEAFF. The DNA of the CDR3 is TGCGCCAGCAGCCAAAGGCCGTTCCGGGACAGGAACACTGAAGCTTTCTTT.

This sequence joins TRBV27 and TRBJ2-7; tentative D call: TRBD2 (5 bases). In germline, CDR1 is MNHEY, CDR2 SMNVEV (reference sequence). V lost 4 bases and J 5 bases, leaving 15 bases between the germline ends. CDR3 length: 14 residues. The chain's CDR3 is CASSSVGSIDEQYF. The CDR3, as DNA: TGTGCCAGCAGTTCGGTAGGGAGTATTGACGAGCAGTACTTC.

Here the CDR3 DNA reads TGCGCCAGCAGCTGGAATCTAGCGGGAGGGTTCCCCTACAATGAGCAGTTCTTC. Translating gives CASSWNLAGGFPYNEQFF. The chain joins TRBV5-1 to TRBJ2-1; 12 bases are a match to TRBD2. The germline V gene has CDR1 SGHRS and CDR2 YFSETQ. J lost 2 bases, V lost 3 bases, and 9 bases had no gene match. The CDR3 contains 18 residues.

Ten or more counts support this clonotype. The CDR3 loop is CASNLRGSYEQYF. The CDR3, as DNA: TGTGCCAGCAATTTGCGGGGCTCCTACGAGCAGTACTTC. The rearrangement joins TRBV7-9 to TRBJ2-7, with D possibly matching TRBD2 (6 bases). Germline-derived CDR1 and CDR2 are SEHNR and FQNEAQ (reference sequence). Trimming pared 7 bases from V and 0 bases from J, leaving 10 bases between. The CDR3 length is 13 residues.

This clonotype has a count of ten or more. The chain joins TRBV10-3 to TRBJ2-5; D possibly matches TRBD1 or TRBD2 (5 bases each). The V end was cut by 4 bases, the J end by 2 bases, with 17 bases between. This CDR3 region has 16 residues. Germline-derived CDR1 and CDR2 are ENHRY and SYGVKD. CDR3: CAISGQGTMGQETQYF. The CDR3 nucleotides are TGTGCCATCAGTGGGCAAGGGACGATGGGGCAAGAGACCCAGTACTTC.

The chain carries TRBV7-6 and TRBJ2-1; TRBD2 matches at 7 bases. The ends lost 2 bases at V and 4 bases at J; junction bases unmatched: 5. CDR3 length: 15 residues. CDR1 and CDR2 (germline): SGHVS, FNYEAQ. The CDR3 region is CASSLLSGGYNEQFF. The CDR3 DNA is TGTGCCAGCAGCTTATTGTCCGGGGGGTACAATGAGCAGTTCTTC.

In its sample, this clonotype was seen a few times. The V call is TRBV3-1, the J call TRBJ2-7; 7 bases are shared with TRBD2. Germline CDR1 and CDR2: LGHDT and YNNKEL (reference sequence). There are 16 residues in the CDR3. V gave up 1 base and J gave up 2 bases; unmatched junction bases: 8. The DNA of the CDR3 is TGTGCCAGCAGCCAAGTTTCTGCGGGAGACCCCTACGAGCAGTACTTC. Encoded protein: CASSQVSAGDPYEQYF.

The gene calls are TRBV15 and TRBJ2-5, with a weak D call TRBD2 (5 bases). Trimming cost V 2 bases and J 5 bases, with 15 bases left between them. CDR1 is LNHNV, CDR2 YYDKDF, per germline (reference sequence). This CDR3 spans 15 amino acids. The CDR3 protein is CATSRLRQSGETQYF. CDR3 nucleotides: TGTGCCACCAGCAGATTAAGGCAGTCGGGGGAGACCCAGTACTTC.